A single sample is the source of the 31 T cell receptor beta chains below, sequenced in a study of cytomegalovirus exposure and HLA in healthy donors. The PCR made use of 60 Vbeta and 13 Jbeta primers. Sequencing used immunoSEQ multiplex PCR; TCRdb keeps in-frame clones, though not all of them. The sample consists of about 150,000 clones, roughly four fifths of them appearing once. The sample comprised PBMCs. These receptors were obtained from a female donor in good health and CMV-seropositive.

The J gene is TRBJ2-7, the V gene TRBV6-1, with a weak D call TRBD1 (6 bases). The CDR3 totals 12 residues. V was trimmed by 3 bases and J by 5 bases, leaving 8 bases between them. Per germline, CDR1 MNHNS and CDR2 SASEGT. CDR3 nucleotide sequence: TGTGCCAGCAGTGACCCAGGGGACGAGCAGTACTTC. Translated, it gives CASSDPGDEQYF.

The chain carries TRBV10-3 and TRBJ1-6, with TRBD1 matching 8 bases. Unmatched junction bases numbered 13, after V lost 10 bases and J lost 8 bases. CDR1 ENHRY and CDR2 SYGVKD come from the germline V gene. This CDR3 contains 15 residues. In DNA form, the CDR3 reads TGTGCCACCAAAAACCAGGGGGCGCGTGATTCACCCCTCCACTTT. Its protein is CATKNQGARDSPLHF.

The chain links TRBV13 to TRBJ2-7; 8 bases match TRBD2. Losses at the gene ends were 5 bases for V and 5 bases for J; bases not matched to a gene: 14. Germline V gives CDR1 PRHDT, CDR2 FYEKMQ (reference sequence). This CDR3 is built from 16 residues. The CDR3 DNA is TGTGCCAGCAGCCATCGAGCGGGAGATAGGTCAGACGAGCAGTACTTC. Its protein product is CASSHRAGDRSDEQYF.

The chain employs TRBV9 and TRBJ2-1, with 13 bases identical to TRBD2. The germline CDR1 and CDR2 sequences are SGDLS and YYNGEE. The trim removed 3 bases at V and 7 bases at J, leaving 4 bases unmatched. CDR3 length: 15 residues. Here the CDR3 DNA reads TGTGCCAGCAGCGCAGGACTAGCGGGAGTTAATGAGCAGTTCTTC. It encodes CASSAGLAGVNEQFF.

The chain carries TRBV7-2 and TRBJ2-1; 11 nucleotides match TRBD2. In germline, CDR1 is SGHTA, CDR2 FQGNSA. This CDR3 is 16 amino acids long. J lost 7 bases, V lost 0 bases, and 5 bases had no gene match. CDR3 DNA sequence: TGTGCCAGCAGCTTAGCCGTAGCGGGGGGGATTAATGAGCAGTTCTTC. Its protein is CASSLAVAGGINEQFF.

The sample holds a few counts of this clone. A read error may account for a junction end that differs from germline. The V call is TRBV5-1, the J call TRBJ1-4; D is unresolved. Germline V gives CDR1 SGHRS, CDR2 YFSETQ. The CDR3 sequence is 8 residues long. Here the CDR3 DNA reads TGCGCCAGCAGCTTATTCGTTTTT. This codes for CASSLFVF.

The V gene is TRBV9, the J gene TRBJ2-1; 8 bases are a match to TRBD1. The CDR3 loop spans 17 amino acids. V was clipped by 4 bases and J by 4 bases; unmatched bases: 13. Germline V lookup: CDR1 SGDLS, CDR2 YYNGEE. The CDR3 nucleotides read TGTGCCAGCAGCTCCGGGGCCGTGGGGACAGGTTACAATGAGCAGTTCTTC. The encoded protein is CASSSGAVGTGYNEQFF.

This chain connects TRBV2 to TRBJ2-5, with 10 bases lining up with TRBD2. The J call may not be correct, given that the DNA end is closer to TRBJ2-7. This CDR3 contains 13 residues. Germline lookup yields CDR1 SNHLY and CDR2 FYNNEI. This CDR3 is CASRRSGGYEQYF. CDR3 nucleotides: TGTGCCAGCAGGCGTAGCGGGGGGTACGAGCAGTACTTC.

This chain connects TRBV7-9 to TRBJ2-2, with D tentatively TRBD2 (6 bases). Per germline, CDR1 SEHNR and CDR2 FQNEAQ (reference sequence). The CDR3 loop spans 13 amino acids. V shed 7 bases and J shed 4 bases, with 10 bases lying between them. CDR3 protein: CASTGGGTGELFF. CDR3 bases: TGTGCCAGCACCGGGGGAGGCACCGGGGAGCTGTTTTTT.

The chain combines TRBV10-3 with TRBJ1-2; 7 nucleotides match TRBD1. The CDR3 extends over 16 amino acids. With 0 bases clipped from V and 2 bases from J, the junction kept 6 bases outside the gene matches. Germline CDR1 and CDR2: ENHRY and SYGVKD. This chain's CDR3 is CAISESTLGQNYGYTF. CDR3 nucleotide sequence: TGTGCCATCAGTGAGTCGACCTTGGGACAGAACTATGGCTACACCTTC.

V gene TRBV9 combines with J gene TRBJ1-1; D unresolved. The CDR3 totals 14 residues. With 4 bases removed from V and 4 bases from J, the gap between germline ends came to 14 bases. Germline assignment: CDR1 SGDLS and CDR2 YYNGEE. As DNA, the CDR3 is TGTGCCAGCAGCCATGACCCAGGCGCCACTGAAGCTTTCTTT. Translated, it gives CASSHDPGATEAFF.

The CDR3 DNA is TGTGCCAGCAGTAAGGGGGGGAACGGGGAGCTGTTTTTT. This encodes CASSKGGNGELFF. The rearrangement links TRBV2 to TRBJ2-2, with D perhaps matching TRBD2 (7 bases). This CDR3 contains 13 residues. V was trimmed by 5 bases and J by 7 bases, leaving 11 bases between them. Germline V gene sequence: CDR1 SNHLY, CDR2 FYNNEI.

The V gene is TRBV15, the J gene TRBJ1-2; unclear D gene. This CDR3 is 16 amino acids long. Deletions cut 1 base from V and 2 bases from J, with 14 bases between. Germline V gene data show CDR1 as LNHNV and CDR2 as YYDKDF (reference sequence). The CDR3 nucleotides read TGTGCCACCAGCAGAGGAACTAGTGAACGGAACTATGGCTACACCTTC. Translated: CATSRGTSERNYGYTF.

This clone has only one observation. The gene calls are TRBV19 and TRBJ2-5; D is unresolved. Germline V gene data show CDR1 as LNHDA and CDR2 as SQIVND (reference sequence). The ends were cut back, 3 bases at V and 3 bases at J, with 11 bases in the middle. This CDR3 is 14 amino acids long. Written as DNA, the CDR3 is TGTGCCAGTAGTATCAGGATTCGGAAAGAGACCCAGTACTTC. It is translated as CASSIRIRKETQYF.

The chain recombines TRBV6-5 with TRBJ2-3, with a weak D call TRBD2 (6 bases). V lost 5 bases, J lost 2 bases, and 14 bases lay in between. Looked up from germline, CDR1 is MNHEY and CDR2 is SVGAGI. The CDR3 is made up of 15 amino acids. CDR3 nucleotides: TGTGCCAGCAGTCATGGGGGACTTTTCACAGATACGCAGTATTTT. Translated, it gives CASSHGGLFTDTQYF.

The rearrangement links TRBV6-6 to TRBJ1-2; possibly TRBD1 for D (6 bases). Germline CDR1 MNHNY, CDR2 SVGAGI (reference sequence). This CDR3 spans 13 amino acids. Trimming cost V 6 bases and J 4 bases, with 12 bases left between them. In DNA, the CDR3 is TGTGCCAGCAGCAAGACAGGCGCCTATGGCTACACCTTC. As protein: CASSKTGAYGYTF.

The chain combines TRBV9 with TRBJ2-1; 8 bases fit TRBD2. The germline CDR1 and CDR2 sequences are SGDLS and YYNGEE. V lost 3 bases and J lost 8; bases outside the gene matches: 19. This CDR3 is built from 18 residues. The CDR3 sequence is CASSAAVGRTGGVDEQFF. For the CDR3, the DNA is TGTGCCAGCAGCGCTGCGGTCGGGAGAACGGGGGGGGTCGATGAGCAGTTCTTC.

As to this clone: The junction shows a germline mismatch at one end, possibly a read error. The CDR3 region has the DNA TGTGCCAGCGGCATTCGAGCGGGGCAGAGCAATCGGCCCCAGCATTTT. This sequence encodes CASGIRAGQSNRPQHF. This rearrangement joins TRBV2 to TRBJ1-5, with a possible D match to TRBD1 (5 bases). Per germline, CDR1 SNHLY and CDR2 FYNNEI. CDR3 size: 16 residues.

The rearrangement joins TRBV9 to TRBJ2-3; TRBD1 might be the D (6 bases). CDR1 is SGDLS, CDR2 YYNGEE, per germline. CDR3 length: 15 amino acids. V lost 10 bases and J lost 3, with 21 bases in between. The CDR3 nucleotides read TGTGCCGCCCTTAAGCCGGGACAAACTACAGATACGCAGTATTTT. Amino acids: CAALKPGQTTDTQYF.

CDR3 amino acids: CASSLGLAGGMVGEQFF. The CDR3 region has the DNA TGCGCCAGCAGCTTGGGACTAGCGGGGGGGATGGTCGGTGAGCAGTTCTTC. This rearrangement joins TRBV5-1 to TRBJ2-1, with 14 nucleotides matching TRBD2. CDR3 length equals 17 residues. Per germline, CDR1 SGHRS and CDR2 YFSETQ. Trimming at V came to 0 bases and at J to 9 bases, leaving 8 bases not matched to a gene.

This clone came up a few times. The chain recombines TRBV6-1 with TRBJ2-3, with a possible D match to TRBD2 (6 bases). Trimming took 3 bases from V and 9 from J, leaving 19 bases between them. Germline CDR1 MNHNS, CDR2 SASEGT. This CDR3 is 15 amino acids long. CDR3 nucleotide sequence: TGTGCCAGCAGTGAGACCGGGACTCGAGATACAACGCAGTATTTT. As protein: CASSETGTRDTTQYF.

In this sample, this clone turned up once. The rearrangement joins TRBV7-9 to TRBJ2-3, with 7 bases that match TRBD2. V shed 2 bases and J 4 bases; nucleotides not matched to a gene: 6. Germline values: CDR1 SEHNR, CDR2 FQNEAQ (reference sequence). There are 15 residues in the CDR3. The DNA for the CDR3 is TGTGCCAGCAGCTTAATGAGCGGGGCCCCAGATACGCAGTATTTT. Amino acids: CASSLMSGAPDTQYF. Full variable domain (rest looked up from reference TRBV7-9 and TRBJ2-3): DTGVSQNPRHKITKRGQNVTFRCDPISEHNRLYWYRQTLGQGPEFLTYFQNEAQLEKSRLLSDRFSAERPKGSFSTLEIQRTEQGDSAMYLCASSLMSGAPDTQYFGPGTRLTVL.

The rearrangement links TRBV10-1 to TRBJ2-1; 14 bases align to TRBD2. This CDR3 is 17 amino acids long. CDR1 is WNHNN, CDR2 SYGVQD, per germline (reference sequence). With V trimmed by 10 bases and J by 4 bases, 12 bases remained unmatched. CDR3 in amino acids: CATGGTSGSQKYNEQFF. Written as DNA, the CDR3 is TGCGCCACCGGAGGGACTAGCGGGAGTCAAAAATACAATGAGCAGTTCTTC.

CDR3: CASSRNPTGGGEKLFF. CDR3 DNA sequence: TGTGCCAGCAGCCGGAATCCGACAGGGGGCGGTGAAAAACTGTTTTTT. The gene calls are TRBV7-2 and TRBJ1-4; 10 bases map to TRBD1. This CDR3 has 16 amino acids. Germline CDR1 SGHTA, CDR2 FQGNSA. Unmatched junction bases numbered 10, after V lost 5 bases and J lost 7 bases.

V is TRBV6-1 and J is TRBJ1-1, with TRBD1 as a possible D gene (5 bases). CDR3 length: 12 residues. V was pared by 11 bases and J by 1 base, with 11 bases between. Germline V gene data show CDR1 as MNHNS and CDR2 as SASEGT. The CDR3 nucleotides are TGTGCCGGTAGGAGGGGGAACACTGAAGCTTTCTTT. This translates into CAGRRGNTEAFF.

V is TRBV7-6 and J is TRBJ2-1; no clear D. The length of the CDR3 is 11 residues. V dropped 5 bases and J dropped 9 bases, with 8 bases sitting between them. From germline, CDR1 is SGHVS and CDR2 FNYEAQ. CDR3 in amino acids: CASSPSSEQFF. The CDR3 region has the DNA TGTGCCAGCAGCCCCTCCAGTGAGCAGTTCTTC.

This chain joins TRBV5-1 and TRBJ2-2; D uncertain. The V and J ends lost 4 bases and 7 bases respectively, with 5 bases between them. CDR3 size: 11 residues. CDR1 and CDR2 from the germline V gene are SGHRS and YFSETQ. As DNA, the CDR3 is TGCGCCAGCAGCATTCACGGGGAGCTGTTTTTT. This codes for CASSIHGELFF.

This clone was observed a few times. The junction departs from the called germline gene at one end, perhaps through a read error. This chain links TRBV14 with TRBJ2-1, with D perhaps matching TRBD1 (5 bases). Germline-derived CDR1 and CDR2 are SGHDN and FVKESK. There are 13 residues in the CDR3. The CDR3 DNA sequence: TGTGCCAGCAGCGAAGACAGATTCGATGAGCAGTTCTTC. Translating it yields CASSEDRFDEQFF.

V is TRBV6-6 and J is TRBJ1-1; possibly TRBD1 for D (5 bases). V shed 4 bases and J shed 10 bases, with 22 bases lying between them. The CDR3 has 15 amino acids. CDR1 is MNHNY, CDR2 SVGAGI, per germline (reference sequence). CDR3 in DNA: TGTGCCAGCAGTTTTACCGGGGGGATAGGGGTGGGAGCTTTCTTT. Translation: CASSFTGGIGVGAFF.

The chain has TRBV19 and TRBJ1-2, with D uncertain. CDR3 length equals 11 residues. Trimming stripped 7 bases from V and 7 bases from J, with 10 bases between. Germline CDR1 reads LNHDA; CDR2 reads SQIVND (reference sequence). CDR3 in amino acids: CASISNGGYTF. The CDR3 region has the DNA TGTGCCAGTATTTCGAACGGTGGCTACACCTTC.

This clone was detected only a few times. This chain connects TRBV15 to TRBJ2-7, with D maybe TRBD2 (5 bases). The CDR3 length is 14 residues. Germline V gene lookup returns CDR1 LNHNV and CDR2 YYDKDF (reference sequence). Between the trimmed V and J ends, which lost 5 bases and 4 bases, there was a span of 15 bases. Written as DNA, the CDR3 is TGTGCCACCAGCTCCCGGGGTAAAGGATACGAGCAGTACTTC. Amino acid sequence: CATSSRGKGYEQYF.